The TCR beta chain under discussion was sequenced for a study of blood T cell repertoires in COVID-19. Study in general: Donors in the United States, Italy and Spain gave samples during acute or convalescent COVID-19.

All enrollees were roughly 18 to 90 years old and from roughly 26 US areas. Participants' own reports of clinical history determined their cohort assignment. The V end was cut by 1 base, the J end by 10 bases, with 8 bases between. The germline gives CDR1 SGHNT, CDR2 YENEEA. The CDR3 has 13 amino acids. As processed by the authors: Reference gene primer amplification gave nucleated cell count estimates. Measured with immunoSEQ multiplex PCR; TCRdb has only the in-frame clones, and not every one. V and J calls and clone size are given by that table; D and trimming were obtained from the DNA. The sample has under 200,000 clones; roughly 80% are singletons.

The sequenced material came from PBMCs or T cells enriched from blood (not recorded which). This TCR was sampled from an older woman with acute COVID-19. This rearrangement joins TRBV11-3 to TRBJ1-6; the D gene is possibly TRBD1 (5 bases). Written as DNA, the CDR3 is TGTGCCAGCAGCTTAGGACAGAACTCACCCCTCCACTTT. It translates to CASSLGQNSPLHF. The full variable domain, completed using reference TRBV11-3 and TRBJ1-6, is EAGVVQSPRYKIIEKKQPVAFWCNPISGHNTLYWYLQNLGQGPELLIRYENEEAVDDSQLPKDRFSAERLKGVDSTLKIQPAELGDSAVYLCASSLGQNSPLHFGNGTRLTVT.